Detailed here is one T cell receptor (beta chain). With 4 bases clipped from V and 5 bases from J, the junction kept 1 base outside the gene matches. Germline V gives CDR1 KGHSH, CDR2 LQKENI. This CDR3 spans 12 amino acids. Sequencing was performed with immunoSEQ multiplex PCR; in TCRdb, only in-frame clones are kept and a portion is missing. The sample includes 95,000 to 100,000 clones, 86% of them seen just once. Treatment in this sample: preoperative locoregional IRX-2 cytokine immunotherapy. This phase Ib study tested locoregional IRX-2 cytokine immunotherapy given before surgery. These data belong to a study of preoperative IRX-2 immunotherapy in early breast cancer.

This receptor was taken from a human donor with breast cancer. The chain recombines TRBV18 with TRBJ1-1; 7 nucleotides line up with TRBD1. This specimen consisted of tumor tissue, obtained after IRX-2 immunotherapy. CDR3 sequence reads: CASSQGATEAFF. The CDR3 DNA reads TGTGCCAGCTCACAGGGGGCAACTGAAGCTTTCTTT.